The T cell receptor beta chain described here comes from a study of blood T cell repertoires in COVID-19. About the study: COVID-19 samples collected from the United States, Italy and Spain covered acute and convalescent phases. The cDNA or gDNA used as material had been derived from T cells, B-cell-depleted T cells, or PBMCs.

Per the study methods: Reference gene primers were amplified, and this amplification served to estimate nucleated cell counts. Sequencing was performed with immunoSEQ multiplex PCR; in TCRdb, only in-frame clones are kept and a portion is missing. The V and J calls and clone size were taken over from that table, and D and trimming were inferred from the DNA. Of about 200,000 clones listed, approximately 81% were seen once; the top ten hold 4.9%. Source material: peripheral blood. The sequence came from a woman at least 80 years old with acute or convalescent COVID-19.

CDR3 nucleotides: TGCGCCAGCAGCCTAGCCGGGACAGGGGGATCCGGGGAGCTGTTTTTT. Its translation is CASSLAGTGGSGELFF. V and J are TRBV4-3 and TRBJ2-2; 11 nucleotides line up with TRBD1. V dropped 4 bases and J dropped 6; count of bases not matched to a gene: 7. Germline loops: CDR1 LGHNA, CDR2 YSLEER. This CDR3 region has 16 residues.